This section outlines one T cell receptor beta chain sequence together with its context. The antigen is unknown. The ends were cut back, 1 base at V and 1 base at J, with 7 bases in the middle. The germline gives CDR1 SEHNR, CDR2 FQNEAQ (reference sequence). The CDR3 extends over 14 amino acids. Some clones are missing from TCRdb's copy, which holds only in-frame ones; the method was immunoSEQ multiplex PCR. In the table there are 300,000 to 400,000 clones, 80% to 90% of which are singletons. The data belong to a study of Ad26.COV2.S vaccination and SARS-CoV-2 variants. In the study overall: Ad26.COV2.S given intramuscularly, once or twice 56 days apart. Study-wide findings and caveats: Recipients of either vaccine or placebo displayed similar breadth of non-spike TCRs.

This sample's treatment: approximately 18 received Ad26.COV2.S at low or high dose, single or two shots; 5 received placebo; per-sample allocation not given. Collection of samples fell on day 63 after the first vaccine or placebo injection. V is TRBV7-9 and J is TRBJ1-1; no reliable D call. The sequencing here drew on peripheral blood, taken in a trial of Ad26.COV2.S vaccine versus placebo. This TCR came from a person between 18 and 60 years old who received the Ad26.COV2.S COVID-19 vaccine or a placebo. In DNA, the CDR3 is TGTGCCAGCAGCTTAGGTGCCCAGAACACTGAAGCTTTCTTT. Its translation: CASSLGAQNTEAFF. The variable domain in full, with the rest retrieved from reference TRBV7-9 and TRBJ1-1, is DTGVSQNPRHKITKRGQNVTFRCDPISEHNRLYWYRQTLGQGPEFLTYFQNEAQLEKSRLLSDRFSAERPKGSFSTLEIQRTEQGDSAMYLCASSLGAQNTEAFFGQGTRLTVV.